This TCR beta chain was documented in a study of cytomegalovirus exposure and HLA in healthy donors. Overall study: HLA-typed donors were the source of about 90 million unique TCRs held in an early data release.

In the PCR, 60 Vbeta and 13 Jbeta primers were used. The data were produced by immunoSEQ multiplex PCR, yet TCRdb's version contains in-frame clones alone and is incomplete. The data show under 200,000 clones, about 80% seen once. The CDR3 totals 17 residues. V gave up 1 base and J gave up 0 bases; unmatched junction bases: 7. Germline V gene lookup returns CDR1 SGHKS and CDR2 YYEKEE (reference sequence). Comment on this clone: The antigen is not known.

General study findings and limits: Later work showed greater clonal expansion in HLA-associated TCR beta chains than in equally common others. Cytomegalovirus association was listed for 164 TCR beta chains. Cytomegalovirus status was reportedly diagnosed by the classifier with high sensitivity and specificity.

The receptor was isolated from a middle-aged man in good health and CMV-seropositive. Sequencing was done on a sample of PBMCs. J is TRBJ1-3 and V is TRBV5-5; TRBD1 agrees at 7 bases. The CDR3 coding sequence is TGTGCCAGCAGCTTGTTTGAGGGGGCTCTCTCTGGAAACACCATATATTTT. Its translation is CASSLFEGALSGNTIYF.